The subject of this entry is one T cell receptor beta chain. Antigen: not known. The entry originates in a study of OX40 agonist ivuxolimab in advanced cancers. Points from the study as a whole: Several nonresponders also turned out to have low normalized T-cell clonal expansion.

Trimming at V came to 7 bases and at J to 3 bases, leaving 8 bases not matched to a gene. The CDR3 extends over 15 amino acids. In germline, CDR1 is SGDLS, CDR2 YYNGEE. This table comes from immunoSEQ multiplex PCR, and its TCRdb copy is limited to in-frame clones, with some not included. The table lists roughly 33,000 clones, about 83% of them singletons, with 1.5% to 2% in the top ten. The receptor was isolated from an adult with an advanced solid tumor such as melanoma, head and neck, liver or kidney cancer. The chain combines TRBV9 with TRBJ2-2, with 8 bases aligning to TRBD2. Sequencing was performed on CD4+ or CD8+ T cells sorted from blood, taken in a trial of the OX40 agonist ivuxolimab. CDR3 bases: TGTGCCAGCGGCCGGAGCGGGAGTCACACCGGGGAGCTGTTTTTT. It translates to CASGRSGSHTGELFF.